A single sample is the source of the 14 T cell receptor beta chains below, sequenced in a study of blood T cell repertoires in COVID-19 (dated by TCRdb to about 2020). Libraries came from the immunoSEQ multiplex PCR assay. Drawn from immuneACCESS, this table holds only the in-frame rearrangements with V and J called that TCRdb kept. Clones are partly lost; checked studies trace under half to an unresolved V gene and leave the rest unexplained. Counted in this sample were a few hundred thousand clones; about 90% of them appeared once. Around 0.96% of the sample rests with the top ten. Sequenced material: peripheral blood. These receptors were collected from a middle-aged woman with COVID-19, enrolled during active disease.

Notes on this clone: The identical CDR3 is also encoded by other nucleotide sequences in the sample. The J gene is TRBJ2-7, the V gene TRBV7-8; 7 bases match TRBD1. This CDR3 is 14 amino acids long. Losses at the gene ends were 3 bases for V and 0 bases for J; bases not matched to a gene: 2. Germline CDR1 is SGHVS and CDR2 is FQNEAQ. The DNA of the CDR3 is TGTGCCAGCAGCTTGGGGACAGCCTCCTACGAGCAGTACTTC. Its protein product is CASSLGTASYEQYF.

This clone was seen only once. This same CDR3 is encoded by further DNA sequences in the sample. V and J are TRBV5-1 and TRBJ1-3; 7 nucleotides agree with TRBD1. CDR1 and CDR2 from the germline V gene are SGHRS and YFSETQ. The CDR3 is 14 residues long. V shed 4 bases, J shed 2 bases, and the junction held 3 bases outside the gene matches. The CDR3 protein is CASSLTGTGNTIYF. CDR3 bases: TGCGCCAGCAGCCTGACAGGGACTGGAAACACCATATATTTT. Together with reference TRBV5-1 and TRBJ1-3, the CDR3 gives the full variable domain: KAGVTQTPRYLIKTRGQQVTLSCSPISGHRSVSWYQQTPGQGLQFLFEYFSETQRNKGNFPGRFSGRQFSNSRSEMNVSTLELGDSALYLCASSLTGTGNTIYFGEGSWLTVV.

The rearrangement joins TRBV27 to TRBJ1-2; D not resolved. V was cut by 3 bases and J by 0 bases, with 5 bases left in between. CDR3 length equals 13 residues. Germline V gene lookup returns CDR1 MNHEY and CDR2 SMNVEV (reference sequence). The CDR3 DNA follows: TGTGCCAGCAGTTTCTACGCTAACTATGGCTACACCTTC. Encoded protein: CASSFYANYGYTF.

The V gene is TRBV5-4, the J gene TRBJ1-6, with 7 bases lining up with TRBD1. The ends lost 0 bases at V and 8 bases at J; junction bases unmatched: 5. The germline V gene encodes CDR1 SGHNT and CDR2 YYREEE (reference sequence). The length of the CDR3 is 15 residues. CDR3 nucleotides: TGTGCCAGCAGCTTGGAAGGGGGCCGTTATTCACCCCTCCACTTT. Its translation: CASSLEGGRYSPLHF. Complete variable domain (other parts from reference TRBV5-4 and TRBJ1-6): ETGVTQSPTHLIKTRGQQVTLRCSSQSGHNTVSWYQQALGQGPQFIFQYYREEENGRGNFPPRFSGLQFPNYSSELNVNALELDDSALYLCASSLEGGRYSPLHFGNGTRLTVT.

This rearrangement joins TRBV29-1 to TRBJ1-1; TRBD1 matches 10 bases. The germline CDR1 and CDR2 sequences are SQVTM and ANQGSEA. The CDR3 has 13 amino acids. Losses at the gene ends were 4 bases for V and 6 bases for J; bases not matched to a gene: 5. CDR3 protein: CSVADRGGPEAFF. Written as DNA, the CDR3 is TGCAGCGTTGCGGACAGGGGGGGGCCTGAAGCTTTCTTT. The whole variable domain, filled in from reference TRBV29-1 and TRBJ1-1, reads SAVISQKPSRDICQRGTSLTIQCQVDSQVTMMFWYRQQPGQSLTLIATANQGSEATYESGFVIDKFPISRPNLTFSTLTVSNMSPEDSSIYLCSVADRGGPEAFFGQGTRLTVV.

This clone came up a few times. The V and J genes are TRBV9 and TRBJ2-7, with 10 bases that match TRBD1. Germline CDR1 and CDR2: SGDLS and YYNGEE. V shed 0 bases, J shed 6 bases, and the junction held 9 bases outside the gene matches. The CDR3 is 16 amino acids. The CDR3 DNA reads TGTGCCAGCAGCGTAGCTAGCGACAGGGGGCCACTCGAGCAGTACTTC. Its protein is CASSVASDRGPLEQYF.

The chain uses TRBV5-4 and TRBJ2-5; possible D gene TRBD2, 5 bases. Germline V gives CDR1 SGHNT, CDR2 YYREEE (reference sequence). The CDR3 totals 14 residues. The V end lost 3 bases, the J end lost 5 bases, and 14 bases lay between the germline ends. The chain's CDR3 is CASSWEPDEETQYF. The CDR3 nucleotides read TGTGCCAGCAGCTGGGAGCCAGATGAGGAGACCCAGTACTTC. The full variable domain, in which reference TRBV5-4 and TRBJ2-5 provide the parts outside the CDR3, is ETGVTQSPTHLIKTRGQQVTLRCSSQSGHNTVSWYQQALGQGPQFIFQYYREEENGRGNFPPRFSGLQFPNYSSELNVNALELDDSALYLCASSWEPDEETQYFGPGTRLLVL.

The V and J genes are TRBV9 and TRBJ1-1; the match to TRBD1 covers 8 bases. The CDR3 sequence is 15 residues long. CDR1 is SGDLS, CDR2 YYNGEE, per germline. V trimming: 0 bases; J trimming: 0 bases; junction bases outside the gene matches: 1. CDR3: CASSVEGQVNTEAFF. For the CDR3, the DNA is TGTGCCAGCAGCGTAGAGGGACAGGTGAACACTGAAGCTTTCTTT.

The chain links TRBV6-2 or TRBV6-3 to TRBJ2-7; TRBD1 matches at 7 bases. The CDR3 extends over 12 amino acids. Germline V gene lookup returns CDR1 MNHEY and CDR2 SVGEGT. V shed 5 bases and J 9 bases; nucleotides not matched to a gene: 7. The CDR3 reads CASSIRDSPQYF. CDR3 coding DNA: TGTGCCAGCAGTATCCGGGACAGTCCGCAGTACTTC.

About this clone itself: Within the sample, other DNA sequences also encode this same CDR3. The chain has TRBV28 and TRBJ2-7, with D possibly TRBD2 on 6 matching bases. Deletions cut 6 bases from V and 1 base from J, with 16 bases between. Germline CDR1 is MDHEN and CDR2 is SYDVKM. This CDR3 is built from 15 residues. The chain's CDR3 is CASSLGGLSSYEQYF. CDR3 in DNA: TGTGCCAGCAGCTTGGGGGGATTATCTTCCTACGAGCAGTACTTC. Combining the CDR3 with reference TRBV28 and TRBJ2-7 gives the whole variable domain DVKVTQSSRYLVKRTGEKVFLECVQDMDHENMFWYRQDPGLGLRLIYFSYDVKMKEKGDIPEGYSVSREKKERFSLILESASTNQTSMYLCASSLGGLSSYEQYFGPGTRLTVT.

The CDR3 DNA sequence: TGTGCCAGCAGCTTACGACAAACCTATAATTCACCCCTCCACTTT. Its translation is CASSLRQTYNSPLHF. The V and J genes are TRBV5-6 and TRBJ1-6; D is unclear. The CDR3 has 15 residues. Germline CDR1 SGHDT, CDR2 YYEEEE. V was pared by 2 bases and J by 2 bases, with 8 bases between.

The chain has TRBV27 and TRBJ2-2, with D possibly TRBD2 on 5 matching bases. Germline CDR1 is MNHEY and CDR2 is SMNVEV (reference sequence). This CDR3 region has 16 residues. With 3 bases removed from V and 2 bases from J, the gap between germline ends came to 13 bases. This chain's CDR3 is CASSFSGGSNTGELFF. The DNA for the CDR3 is TGTGCCAGCAGTTTTTCTGGCGGGTCAAACACCGGGGAGCTGTTTTTT.

The CDR3 here is CASSESGARGRNYGYTF. The CDR3 bases are TGTGCCAGCAGCGAGAGCGGGGCGCGGGGAAGGAACTATGGCTACACCTTC. V usage is TRBV7-3 and J usage is TRBJ1-2; TRBD1 might be the D (5 bases). Germline CDR1 reads SGHTA; CDR2 reads FQGTGA. The CDR3 has 17 amino acids. Trimming took off 5 bases at V and 2 bases at J, with 21 bases between the two ends.

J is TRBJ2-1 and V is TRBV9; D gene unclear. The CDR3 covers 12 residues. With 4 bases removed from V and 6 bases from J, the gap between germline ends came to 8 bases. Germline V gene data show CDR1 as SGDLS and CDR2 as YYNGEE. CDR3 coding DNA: TGTGCCAGCAGCTTCCTAGGCAATGAGCAGTTCTTC. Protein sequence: CASSFLGNEQFF.